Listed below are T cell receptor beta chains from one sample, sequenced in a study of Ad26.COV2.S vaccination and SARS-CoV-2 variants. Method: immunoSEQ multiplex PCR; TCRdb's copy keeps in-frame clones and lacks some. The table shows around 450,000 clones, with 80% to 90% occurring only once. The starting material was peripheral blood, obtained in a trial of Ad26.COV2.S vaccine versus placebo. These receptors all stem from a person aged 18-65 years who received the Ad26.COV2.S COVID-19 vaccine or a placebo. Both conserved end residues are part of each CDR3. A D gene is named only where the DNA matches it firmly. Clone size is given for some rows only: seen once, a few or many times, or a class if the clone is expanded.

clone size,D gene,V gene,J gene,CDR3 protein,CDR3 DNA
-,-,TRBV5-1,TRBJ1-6,CASSLAGGLWHSPLHF,TGCGCCAGCAGCTTGGCGGGAGGACTTTGGCATTCACCCCTCCACTTT
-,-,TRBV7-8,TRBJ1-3,CASSSHLGDTIYF,TGTGCCAGCAGCTCTCACCTTGGGGACACCATATATTTT
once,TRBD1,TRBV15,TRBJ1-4,CATSTLGAPGGEKLFF,TGTGCCACCAGCACCCTGGGGGCACCAGGGGGTGAAAAACTGTTTTTT
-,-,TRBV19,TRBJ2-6,CASSIGISANVLTF,TGTGCCAGTAGTATAGGCATCTCGGCCAACGTCCTGACTTTC
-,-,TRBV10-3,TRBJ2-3,CAISESGGGRTDTQYF,TGTGCCATCAGTGAGTCTGGAGGGGGCCGCACAGATACGCAGTATTTT
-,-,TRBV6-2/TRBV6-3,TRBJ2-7,CASSTRFGGEQYF,TGTGCCAGCAGTACCCGGTTCGGCGGCGAGCAGTACTTC
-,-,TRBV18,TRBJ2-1,CASSPTRLWEQFF,TGTGCCAGCTCACCCACTAGATTGTGGGAGCAGTTCTTC
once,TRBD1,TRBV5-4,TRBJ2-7,CASSRMETGYHEQYF,TGTGCCAGCAGCCGGATGGAGACAGGGTACCACGAGCAGTACTTC
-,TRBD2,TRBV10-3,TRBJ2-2,CATLGGLAGNTGELFF,TGTGCCACATTAGGGGGGCTAGCGGGGAACACCGGGGAGCTGTTTTTT
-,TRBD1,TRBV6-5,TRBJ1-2,CASSPVGTGGGGYTF,TGTGCCAGCAGTCCCGTGGGGACAGGGGGCGGTGGCTACACCTTC
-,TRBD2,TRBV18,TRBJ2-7,CASSSGLDRNEQYF,TGTGCCAGCTCATCGGGACTAGATCGGAACGAGCAGTACTTC
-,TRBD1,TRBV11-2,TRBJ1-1,CASSRTGATEAFF,TGTGCCAGCAGTCGAACAGGGGCCACTGAAGCTTTCTTT
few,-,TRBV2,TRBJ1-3,CASRRGDHSGNTIYF,TGTGCCAGCAGGAGAGGGGACCACTCTGGAAACACCATATATTTT
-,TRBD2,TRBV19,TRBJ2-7,CASSTRGLAGDYEQYF,TGTGCCAGTAGTACCCGGGGACTAGCGGGAGACTACGAGCAGTACTTC
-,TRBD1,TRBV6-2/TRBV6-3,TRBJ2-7,CASSYGGTGSYEQYF,TGTGCCAGCAGTTACGGCGGGACAGGGAGTTACGAGCAGTACTTC
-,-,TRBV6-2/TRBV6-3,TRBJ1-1,CASSYLFTKMDTEAFF,TGTGCCAGCAGTTACCTCTTTACCAAGATGGACACTGAAGCTTTCTTT
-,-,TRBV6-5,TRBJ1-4,CASSYSGGTNEKLFF,TGTGCCAGCAGTTACTCGGGGGGAACTAATGAAAAACTGTTTTTT
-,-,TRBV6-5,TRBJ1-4,CATLKVVGTGEKLFF,TGTGCCACCCTAAAGGTAGTCGGGACGGGAGAAAAACTGTTTTTT
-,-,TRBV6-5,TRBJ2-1,CASIDGSYNEQFF,TGTGCCAGCATCGATGGGTCCTACAATGAGCAGTTCTTC
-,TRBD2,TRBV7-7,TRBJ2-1,CASSLDLAGYNEQFF,TGTGCTAGCAGCTTAGATCTAGCGGGTTACAATGAGCAGTTCTTC
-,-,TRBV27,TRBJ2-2,CASSLSSIAGELFF,TGTGCCAGCAGTTTATCATCAATCGCCGGGGAGCTGTTTTTT
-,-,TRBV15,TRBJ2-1,CATSRDGYNEQFF,TGTGCCACCAGCAGAGATGGTTACAATGAGCAGTTCTTC
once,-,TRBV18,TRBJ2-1,CASSPSEFPSSYNEQFF,TGTGCCAGCTCACCATCGGAGTTTCCAAGCTCCTACAATGAGCAGTTCTTC
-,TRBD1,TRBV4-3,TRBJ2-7,CASSQDWDRGNSGYEQYF,TGCGCCAGCAGCCAAGATTGGGACAGGGGGAATAGTGGTTACGAGCAGTACTTC
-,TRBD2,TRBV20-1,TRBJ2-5,CSASTSGGGETQYF,TGCAGTGCTAGTACTAGCGGGGGGGGAGAGACCCAGTACTTC
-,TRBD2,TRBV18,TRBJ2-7,CASSAGGDHEQYF,TGTGCCAGCTCGGCGGGAGGGGACCACGAGCAGTACTTC
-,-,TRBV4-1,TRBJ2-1,CASSQTGVGRIKFF,TGCGCCAGCAGCCAAACCGGGGTTGGTCGGATAAAGTTCTTC
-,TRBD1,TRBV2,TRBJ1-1,CASSEAGPGGENTEAFF,TGTGCCAGCAGTGAAGCAGGGCCAGGGGGGGAGAACACTGAAGCTTTCTTT
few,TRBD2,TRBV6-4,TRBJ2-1,CASSASAGGLYNEQFF,TGTGCCAGCAGTGCGTCGGCGGGGGGCTTGTACAATGAGCAGTTCTTC
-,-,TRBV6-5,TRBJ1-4,CASSYRPTVDEKLFF,TGTGCCAGCAGTTACAGGCCCACGGTCGATGAAAAACTGTTTTTT
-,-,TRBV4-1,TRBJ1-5,CASSQNQGNQPQHF,TGCGCCAGCAGCCAAAACCAGGGCAATCAGCCCCAGCATTTT